Listed here is a single TCR beta chain. This clone was seen repeatedly, ten times or more. Its cognate antigen has yet to be identified. No base qualities exist here, and no much larger clone lies one base off it. This CDR3 is also generated by other DNA sequences in the sample. TCR CDR3 regions were amplified from genomic DNA by multiplex PCR using the deep immunoSEQ assay. Extracted genomic DNA from each cell subset was spread evenly across all wells of several immunoSEQ 96-well plates, with each plate serving as a replicate. For sorted subsets, each replicate PCR was loaded with about 0.2 ug genomic DNA, equivalent to 25,000 to 30,000 T cell genomes. The purified libraries were quantified using a Qubit 3.0 fluorometer, sized with a Bioanalyzer 2100, and then quantified again using the KAPA Library Quantification kit. A separate single-read 150-cycle Illumina NextSeq 550 flow cell was used to sequence each immunoSEQ 96-well plate. The paper's data handling went like this. Because the immunoSEQ output held only junctional sequences and lacked quality scores, the filtering could not match the filtering applied to full-length reads. To assign V/J genes and CDR3, sequences were annotated against IMGT germline references using PyIR, a Python wrapper for IgBLAST v1.9. Reads with weak V/J assignments (E-value above 1e-6), missing CDR3, stop codons, out-of-frame junctions, or ambiguous translated residues were removed. V3J clonotypes were defined as sequences sharing an identical inferred V gene, J gene, and CDR3 amino acid sequence. Percentage overlap between repertoires was computed as shared unique clonotypes divided by the size of the smaller repertoire. Repertoire richness was assessed with RTK rarefaction, the Chao1 estimator, and Recon v2.1 estimates of unobserved clonotypes. Generation probabilities were computed with OLGA for all TCRbeta clonotypes obtained by the gDNA method from a few donors. TCRdb carries this immuneACCESS record with in-frame sequences only. Its versions omit some clonotypes, under half of them owing to an unresolved V gene in the studies checked, with the rest unexplained. The V and J calls and clone size are taken from that table; D and trimming were inferred from the DNA. This sample comprises 1 million to 1.2 million clones, approximately 80% of them detected only once. The ten largest clones take up roughly 0.9% of the sample.

The data were taken from a study of shared clonotypes between healthy human individuals (dated by TCRdb to about 2020). Regarding the complete study: The cohort included three men and a couple of women between 18 and 49 years of age. For each donor, three plates each were used for CD4 naive and CD4 memory, two plates were used for CD8 naive, and one plate was used for CD8 memory. The study deeply sequenced blood TCR repertoires of about 5 healthy adults to estimate repertoire size and the extent of clonotype sharing between individuals. To increase sequencing depth and limit assay-specific biases, TCR repertoire library preparation and sequencing were carried out by different laboratories using diverse techniques. Leukapheresis yielded between about 0.8 and 9.5 billion PBMCs per donor. Broader findings and caveats from the paper: Clonotypes shared by all four sorted-subset donors showed higher generation probabilities than non-shared clonotypes. Sampling was restricted to blood, and TCR repertoires in tissues likely differ from the TCR repertoires found in blood. Rarefaction of sorted-subset datasets indicated incomplete sequencing despite the large sequencing depth. Around 5% of naive CD4, 3% to 3.5% of naive CD8, 2.3% of memory CD4, and less than 0.45% of memory CD8 clonotypes were shared across several donors. Because the study included a small number of donors, the genetic and exposure-history diversity represented was limited. Based on pairwise subsampling, the degree of clonotype sharing among donors was expected to be affected by sequencing depth. Larger estimated clonotype richness was generally found for naive subsets than for memory subsets.

The donors were healthy, HIV-negative adults with no recently reported acute infections or vaccinations. Only Caucasian adults living in Nashville, Tennessee, USA were represented among the donors. CD4+ T cells were enriched through magnetic negative selection, after which naive cells were positively selected on CD45RA and the remaining negative fraction served as the memory subset. Blood was obtained by leukapheresis, after which PBMCs were separated by Ficoll-Histopaque density gradient centrifugation and cryopreserved in liquid nitrogen vapor phase. Analytical flow cytometry was used to check the purity and quantity of every magnetically sorted T cell population. Each sorted fraction had its genomic DNA isolated and then quantified by UV absorbance on a Nanodrop 2000c. Trimming at the junction amounts to 6 bases on V and 2 bases on J, and the germline ends lie 11 bases apart. Its CDR3 holds 14 amino acids, cysteine through phenylalanine. Of all the DNA, just the CDR3 is kept, 42 bases in frame from base 1. The germline V gene (reference sequence) provides CDR1 PRHDT and CDR2 FYEKMQ.

This clonotype was obtained from a man aged 18 to 35 in good health. Some clones in this sample may be carry-over from other donors' samples. This chain is built from TRBV13 and TRBJ1-5, with the D gene call left open. The sample consisted of memory CD4+ T cells from PBMCs. Read against the paper, the sample's cell subset or site label means: CD45RA-negative fraction. The nucleotide sequence reads as follows: TGTGCCAGCAGTCTTCGGGGAGGCAATCAGCCCCAGCATTTT. This codes for CASSLRGGNQPQHF.